This TCR beta chain was retrieved from a study of CD8 T cells in Susac syndrome. Trimming took 2 bases from V and 9 from J, leaving 8 bases between them. The germline CDR1 and CDR2 sequences are LGHNA and YNFKEQ. The length of the CDR3 is 13 residues. It was with random hexamers that roughly 0.5 to 1 ug RNA was reverse transcribed. The amplification used immunoSEQ multiplex PCR on TCR beta CDR3; it spanned 54 Vbeta and 13 Jbeta. TCRdb used MiXCR to reprocess the immunoSEQ multiplex PCR reads, holding one entry per CDR3 protein. The sample has 74,000 or so distinct CDR3 sequences, under 95% seen once; the top ten hold more than 0.5%.

The chain has TRBV4-2 and TRBJ1-6; TRBD1 might be the D (5 bases). This TCR derives from a human donor with Susac syndrome. The material sequenced was CD4+ T cells from PBMCs. CDR3 residues: CASSQYQGSPLHF. In nucleotides, the CDR3 is TGTGCCAGCAGCCAATATCAGGGTTCACCCCTCCACTTT.